A single count supports the clone carrying this T cell receptor beta chain. The CDR3 has 15 residues. The junction had 3 bases not matched to a gene; V was cut back by 0 bases and J by 7 bases. The germline CDR1 and CDR2 sequences are SGHRS and YFSETQ. Authors' methods: The assay estimated nucleated cells by amplifying reference gene primers. The data were produced by immunoSEQ multiplex PCR, yet TCRdb's version contains in-frame clones alone and is incomplete. The DNA gave D and trimming, while V, J and clone size come from that table. The profile shows 95,000 to 150,000 clones, about 80% of them singletons. The data are from a study of blood T cell repertoires in COVID-19. Across the study: COVID-19 samples from acute and convalescent phases originated in the United States, Italy and Spain. From T cells, B-cell-depleted T cells, or PBMCs came the material, which was cDNA or gDNA.

The chain joins TRBV5-1 to TRBJ2-1; 11 bases align to TRBD1. This clonotype originated in a man aged 60 to 69 with active or convalescent COVID-19. Sequencing input: peripheral blood. The CDR3 coding sequence is TGCGCCAGCAGCTTGGCGGGACAGGGGGTAAATGAGCAGTTCTTC. This gives the protein CASSLAGQGVNEQFF.